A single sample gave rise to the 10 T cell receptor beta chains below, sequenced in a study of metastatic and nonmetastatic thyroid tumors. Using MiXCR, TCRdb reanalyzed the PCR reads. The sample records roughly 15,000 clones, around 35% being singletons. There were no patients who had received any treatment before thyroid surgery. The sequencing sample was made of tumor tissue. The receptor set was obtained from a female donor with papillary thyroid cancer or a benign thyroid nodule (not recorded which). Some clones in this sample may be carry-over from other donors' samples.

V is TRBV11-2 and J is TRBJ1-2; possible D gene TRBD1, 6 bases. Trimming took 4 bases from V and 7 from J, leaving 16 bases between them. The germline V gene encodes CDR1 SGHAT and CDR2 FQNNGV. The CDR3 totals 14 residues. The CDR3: CASSSRTAPSGYTF. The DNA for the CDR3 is TGTGCCAGCAGCTCGAGGACAGCGCCTAGTGGCTACACCTTC.

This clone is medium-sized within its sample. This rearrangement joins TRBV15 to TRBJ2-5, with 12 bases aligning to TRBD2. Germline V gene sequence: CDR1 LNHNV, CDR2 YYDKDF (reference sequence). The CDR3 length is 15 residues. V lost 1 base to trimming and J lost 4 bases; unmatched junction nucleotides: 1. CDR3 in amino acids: CATSRASGGAETQYF. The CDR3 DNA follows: TGTGCCACCAGCAGAGCTAGCGGGGGGGCAGAGACCCAGTACTTC.

The CDR3 DNA sequence: TGTGCCAGCAGTTTACTCCTACCCTACGAGCAGTACTTC. It specifies CASSLLLPYEQYF. The rearrangement uses TRBV27 and TRBJ2-7; D is ambiguous. V shed 2 bases and J shed 2 bases, with 7 bases lying between them. Germline CDR1 and CDR2: MNHEY and SMNVEV (reference sequence). The CDR3 extends over 13 amino acids.

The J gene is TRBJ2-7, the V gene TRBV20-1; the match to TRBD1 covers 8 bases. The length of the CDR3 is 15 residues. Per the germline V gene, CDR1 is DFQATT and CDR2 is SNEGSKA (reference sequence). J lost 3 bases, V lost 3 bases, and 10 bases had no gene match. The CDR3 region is CSASPTGEVSYEQYF. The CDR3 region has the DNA TGCAGTGCTAGCCCGACAGGGGAGGTTAGCTACGAGCAGTACTTC.

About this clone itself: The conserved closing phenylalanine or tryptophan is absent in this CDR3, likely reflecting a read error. The DNA of the CDR3 is TGTGCCAGCACCATGGCGACAGGGGGAAGCAATCAGCCCCAGCATTTA. Amino acids: CASTMATGGSNQPQHL. The chain links TRBV5-6 to TRBJ1-5, with TRBD1 matching 9 bases. The CDR3 consists of 16 residues. Germline values: CDR1 SGHDT, CDR2 YYEEEE. After removal of 6 bases from V and 1 base from J, the junction contained 8 bases not matched to a gene.

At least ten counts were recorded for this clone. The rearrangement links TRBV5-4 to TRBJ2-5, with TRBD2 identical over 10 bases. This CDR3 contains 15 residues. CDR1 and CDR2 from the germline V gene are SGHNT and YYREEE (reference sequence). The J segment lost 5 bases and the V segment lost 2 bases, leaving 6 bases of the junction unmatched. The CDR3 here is CASSFKAGGRETQYF. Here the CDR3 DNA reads TGTGCCAGCAGCTTTAAAGCGGGGGGGCGGGAGACCCAGTACTTC.

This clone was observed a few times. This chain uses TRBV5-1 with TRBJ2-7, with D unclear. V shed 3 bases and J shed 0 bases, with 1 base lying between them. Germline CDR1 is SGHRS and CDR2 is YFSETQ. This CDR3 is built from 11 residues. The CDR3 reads CASSSSYEQYF. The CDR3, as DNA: TGCGCCAGCAGCTCCTCCTACGAGCAGTACTTC.

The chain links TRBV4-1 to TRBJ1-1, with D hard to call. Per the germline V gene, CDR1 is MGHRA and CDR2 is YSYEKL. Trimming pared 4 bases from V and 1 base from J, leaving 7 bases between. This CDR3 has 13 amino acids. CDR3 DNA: TGCGCCAGCAGCCGGCATCAGAACACTGAAGCTTTCTTT. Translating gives CASSRHQNTEAFF.

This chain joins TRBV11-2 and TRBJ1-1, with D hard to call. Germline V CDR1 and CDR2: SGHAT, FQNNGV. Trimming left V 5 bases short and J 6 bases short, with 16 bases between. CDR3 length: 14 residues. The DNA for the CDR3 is TGTGCCAGCAGCCTCATGGGCGGAACCTCTGAAGCTTTCTTT. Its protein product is CASSLMGGTSEAFF.

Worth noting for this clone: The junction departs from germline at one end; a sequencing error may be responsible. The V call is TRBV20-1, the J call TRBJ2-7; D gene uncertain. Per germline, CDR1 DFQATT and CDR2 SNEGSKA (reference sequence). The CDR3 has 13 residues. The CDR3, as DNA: TGCAGTGCTAGAGATCAGGAATTCGGACCTGAACTTTTC. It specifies CSARDQEFGPELF.